This T cell receptor beta chain was recovered during a study of OX40 agonist ivuxolimab in advanced cancers. The ends lost 4 bases at V and 2 bases at J; junction bases unmatched: 4. Germline V gene data show CDR1 as MRHNA and CDR2 as SNTAGT. There are 15 residues in the CDR3. This table comes from immunoSEQ multiplex PCR, and its TCRdb copy is limited to in-frame clones, with some not included. This sample yields about 17,000 clones, of which more than 75% are seen a single time; about 14% belongs to the top ten. The sample was CD4+ or CD8+ T cells sorted from blood, taken in a trial of the OX40 agonist ivuxolimab. This TCR derives from an adult with an advanced solid tumor such as melanoma, head and neck, liver or kidney cancer. The gene calls are TRBV6-4 and TRBJ2-3, with TRBD2 matching 9 bases. The CDR3, as DNA: TGTGCCAGCAGTGCAGCGGGGGGCACCACAGATACGCAGTATTTT. It specifies CASSAAGGTTDTQYF.